The 20 T cell receptor beta chains in this list originate from one sample, sequenced in a study of CD8 T cells in ankylosing spondylitis. Findings of the study overall: A motif in TCR beta, a set of under ten highly homologous variants, appeared characteristic of ankylosing spondylitis blood.

Their target antigens are unknown. TCRdb independently ran MiXCR on the 5' RACE reads; one entry per CDR3 protein. The profile covers 470,000 or so distinct CDR3 sequences, with 20% to 30% appearing a single time and 0.89% taken by the ten largest. Material for sequencing was blood, either unsorted or a sorted T cell fraction (not recorded which). Receptor source: a male donor with ankylosing spondylitis.

This clonotype was observed many times. The genes are TRBV18 and TRBJ1-6; 9 positions match TRBD1. This CDR3 is 16 amino acids long. From germline, CDR1 is KGHSH and CDR2 LQKENI. V lost 6 bases and J lost 4; bases outside the gene matches: 7. The CDR3 coding sequence is TGTGCCAGCTCTTCGGGACAGGGATCATATAATTCACCCCTCCACTTT. As protein: CASSSGQGSYNSPLHF.

This clonotype has a count of ten or more. The V call is TRBV5-1, the J call TRBJ1-1; a possible D gene is TRBD1 (5 bases). CDR1 is SGHRS and CDR2 is YFSETQ in the germline V gene. Trimming stripped 4 bases from V and 7 bases from J, with 17 bases between. The CDR3 consists of 14 residues. CDR3 coding DNA: TGCGCCAGCAGCCTTGAGGCCAGGGCACTTGAAGCTTTCTTT. It translates to CASSLEARALEAFF. The whole variable domain, remainder taken from reference TRBV5-1 and TRBJ1-1, is KAGVTQTPRYLIKTRGQQVTLSCSPISGHRSVSWYQQTPGQGLQFLFEYFSETQRNKGNFPGRFSGRQFSNSRSEMNVSTLELGDSALYLCASSLEARALEAFFGQGTRLTVV.

This chain links TRBV5-1 with TRBJ1-2; TRBD1 aligns across 8 bases. V dropped 4 bases and J dropped 5; count of bases not matched to a gene: 7. The germline gives CDR1 SGHRS, CDR2 YFSETQ. This CDR3 spans 14 amino acids. CDR3 nucleotide sequence: TGCGCCAGCAGCCTGGACAGGGTGGCGTATGGCTACACCTTC. Encoded protein: CASSLDRVAYGYTF.

This clonotype was seen only a few times. This chain uses TRBV5-1 with TRBJ2-2; no definite D call. Germline CDR1 SGHRS, CDR2 YFSETQ. This CDR3 region has 15 residues. With 0 bases removed from V and 0 bases from J, the gap between germline ends came to 6 bases. The CDR3 bases are TGCGCCAGCAGCTTGGGGGTAACGAACACCGGGGAGCTGTTTTTT. This gives the protein CASSLGVTNTGELFF.

The V and J genes are TRBV3-1 and TRBJ2-1, with D perhaps TRBD2 (5 bases). The CDR3 runs 14 residues. V was cut by 4 bases and J by 10 bases, with 17 bases left in between. Germline V gives CDR1 LGHDT, CDR2 YNNKEL (reference sequence). The CDR3 loop reads CASSLGLAQWEQFF. CDR3 bases: TGTGCCAGCAGCCTAGGACTGGCGCAATGGGAGCAGTTCTTC.

This chain joins TRBV30 and TRBJ2-7; a possible D gene is TRBD2 (5 bases). V gave up 4 bases and J gave up 0 bases, with 10 bases separating them. CDR1 GTSNPN and CDR2 SVGIG come from the germline V gene (reference sequence). The CDR3 runs to 13 residues. The CDR3 nucleotides read TGTGCCTGGATGGAGCGGAACTCCTACGAGCAGTACTTC. Protein product: CAWMERNSYEQYF.

This clonotype was found a few times. The chain employs TRBV12-3 or TRBV12-4 and TRBJ1-4; D unresolved. The CDR3 length is 13 residues. Trimming left V 0 bases short and J 12 bases short, with 11 bases between. In nucleotides, the CDR3 is TGTGCCAGCAGTTTAGCAGCGGGGATGGAACTGTTTTTT. This encodes CASSLAAGMELFF.

The rearrangement links TRBV4-1 to TRBJ2-5; either TRBD1 or TRBD2 may fit D (5 bases each). The CDR3 is 13 residues long. CDR1 and CDR2 from the germline V gene are MGHRA and YSYEKL. The V and J ends lost 0 bases and 9 bases respectively, with 11 bases between them. CDR3: CASSQERDGPQYF. In nucleotides, the CDR3 is TGCGCCAGCAGCCAAGAACGGGACGGCCCCCAGTACTTC.

This clonotype has a handful of counts. This chain joins TRBV20-1 and TRBJ2-1; 7 bases match TRBD2. This CDR3 region has 14 residues. V was pared by 6 bases and J by 3 bases, with 8 bases of the junction left unmatched. Germline lookup yields CDR1 DFQATT and CDR2 SNEGSKA (reference sequence). The CDR3 here is CSATILARYNEQFF. The CDR3 DNA reads as TGCAGTGCGACCATACTAGCGCGCTACAATGAGCAGTTCTTC.

The chain combines TRBV12-3 or TRBV12-4 with TRBJ2-7; perhaps TRBD1 as D (5 bases). Between the trimmed V and J ends, which lost 1 base and 1 base, there was a span of 14 bases. This CDR3 has 16 residues. CDR3: CASSLGCRVKSYEQYV. For the CDR3, the DNA is TGTGCCAGCAGTTTAGGGTGCAGGGTGAAATCCTACGAGCAGTACGTC.

V and J are TRBV19 and TRBJ2-1, with 7 bases lining up with TRBD1. In germline, CDR1 is LNHDA, CDR2 SQIVND (reference sequence). This CDR3 is built from 14 residues. V was pared by 5 bases and J by 4 bases, with 5 bases of the junction left unmatched. CDR3 sequence (DNA): TGTGCCAGTAGTCAAGGGGACAGATACAATGAGCAGTTCTTC. This gives the protein CASSQGDRYNEQFF.

This clonotype was seen at least ten times. The chain has TRBV4-1 and TRBJ2-3; 8 bases fit TRBD2. In germline, CDR1 is MGHRA, CDR2 YSYEKL. There are 17 residues in the CDR3. V gave up 1 base and J gave up 4 bases; unmatched junction bases: 10. The CDR3 spells CASSQGSASGLPDTQYF. For the CDR3, the DNA is TGCGCCAGCAGCCAAGGGAGTGCTAGCGGGTTACCAGATACGCAGTATTTT.

This clonotype appeared a few times. This chain joins TRBV29-1 and TRBJ2-1, with 7 bases that match TRBD2. Germline V gene lookup returns CDR1 SQVTM and CDR2 ANQGSEA. The CDR3 contains 12 residues. V trimming: 3 bases; J trimming: 7 bases; junction bases outside the gene matches: 3. The CDR3 nucleotides read TGCAGCGTTGAGGGGGGGGAAAATGAGCAGTTCTTC. Its protein is CSVEGGENEQFF.

The chain joins TRBV5-1 to TRBJ2-2; 8 positions agree with TRBD1. This CDR3 spans 15 amino acids. The J segment lost 5 bases and the V segment lost 3 bases, leaving 6 bases of the junction unmatched. Germline V gene sequence: CDR1 SGHRS, CDR2 YFSETQ. CDR3 in amino acids: CASSSRQGRTGELFF. In nucleotides, the CDR3 is TGCGCCAGCAGCTCAAGACAGGGGCGGACCGGGGAGCTGTTTTTT.

In its sample, this clonotype was seen a few times. The genes are TRBV29-1 and TRBJ2-2; perhaps D is TRBD1 or TRBD2 (6 bases each). CDR3 length equals 14 residues. Trimming stripped 2 bases from V and 8 bases from J, with 15 bases between. The germline CDR1 and CDR2 sequences are SQVTM and ANQGSEA. The CDR3 protein is CSVERSGEAGELFF. As DNA, the CDR3 is TGCAGCGTTGAAAGGTCAGGGGAGGCGGGGGAGCTGTTTTTT.

This clonotype has just a few counts. The genes are TRBV7-9 and TRBJ1-6; D may be TRBD1 (6 bases). Germline V gene data show CDR1 as SEHNR and CDR2 as FQNEAQ (reference sequence). V lost 5 bases and J lost 7, with 9 bases in between. The CDR3 loop spans 13 amino acids. CDR3 protein: CASSLDSNSPLHF. In nucleotides, the CDR3 is TGTGCCAGCAGCCTGGACAGCAATTCACCCCTCCACTTT.

This clonotype was counted many times. The chain has TRBV15 and TRBJ2-1; TRBD2 might be the D (5 bases). V was cut by 0 bases and J by 3 bases, with 15 bases left in between. Germline CDR1 is LNHNV and CDR2 is YYDKDF (reference sequence). The CDR3 contains 17 residues. CDR3: CATSRDGRGSNYNEQFF. The CDR3 DNA sequence: TGTGCCACCAGCAGAGATGGCCGCGGGTCCAACTACAATGAGCAGTTCTTC. Combining the CDR3 with reference TRBV15 and TRBJ2-1 gives the whole variable domain DAMVIQNPRYQVTQFGKPVTLSCSQTLNHNVMYWYQQKSSQAPKLLFHYYDKDFNNEADTPDNFQSRRPNTSFCFLDIRSPGLGDTAMYLCATSRDGRGSNYNEQFFGPGTRLTVL.

This clonotype has a handful of counts. V gene TRBV2 combines with J gene TRBJ1-5; tentative D call: TRBD1 (5 bases). Trimming took off 7 bases at V and 7 bases at J, with 14 bases between the two ends. The germline V gene has CDR1 SNHLY and CDR2 FYNNEI. The CDR3 has 13 residues. The CDR3 sequence is CASKGEGTQPQHF. Written as DNA, the CDR3 is TGTGCCAGCAAAGGGGAGGGAACCCAGCCCCAGCATTTT.

This rearrangement joins TRBV28 to TRBJ2-7; TRBD2 matches at 8 bases. V lost 6 bases, J lost 0 bases, and 7 bases stayed unmatched. From germline, CDR1 is MDHEN and CDR2 SYDVKM. The CDR3 has 15 amino acids. CDR3 DNA: TGTGCCAGCAGCCCCAGCGGGAGAAGCTCCTACGAGCAGTACGTC. Its translation is CASSPSGRSSYEQYV.

The chain carries TRBV2 and TRBJ2-3; the D is unclear. This CDR3 is 13 amino acids long. The germline V and J ends were trimmed by 5 bases and 2 bases, with 8 bases remaining between them. CDR1 is SNHLY, CDR2 FYNNEI, per germline. CDR3 nucleotides: TGTGCCAGCAGTTCCCCGCCCACAGATACGCAGTATTTT. Protein product: CASSSPPTDTQYF.